The clone carrying this T cell receptor (beta chain) was observed a handful of times. TCRdb's copy holds only in-frame clones and misses some; the assay was immunoSEQ multiplex PCR. This table has 390,000 or so clones, around 90% appearing once. Germline-derived CDR1 and CDR2 are MDHEN and SYDVKM. The germline V and J ends were trimmed by 6 bases and 0 bases, with 9 bases remaining between them. The CDR3 totals 13 residues. This specimen comes from a study of control samples from healthy donors and cancer patients. The sequence was collected from a man aged 40-50 years with head and neck cancer. This chain links TRBV28 with TRBJ2-7, with a tentative D call TRBD1 (5 bases). The specimen sequenced was PBMCs. CDR3 region: CASRFGASYEQYF. The DNA of the CDR3 is TGTGCCAGCAGATTTGGGGCCTCCTACGAGCAGTACTTC.